The rows below give T cell receptor beta chains drawn from one sample of a study of cytomegalovirus exposure and HLA in healthy donors. TCRdb's copy holds only in-frame clones and misses some; the assay was immunoSEQ multiplex PCR. The sample has under 200,000 clones; 65% to 85% are singletons. The sample was PBMCs. These receptors originate from a man in his sixties in good health and CMV-seronegative. CDR3s include the opening cysteine and the closing phenylalanine or tryptophan. A D gene is named only where the DNA matches it firmly. Size is stated for part of the rows, as once, few or many counts, or as a class when the clone is expanded.

TGTGCCAGTGCAGGGGACATTGTGGGGCAGCGGCCCCAGCATTTT | CASAGDIVGQRPQHF | TRBJ1-5 | NA | NA | 15 | TRBV19
TGTGCCAGCTCGTCCGGGACAGACAATGAAAAACTGTTTTTT | CASSSGTDNEKLFF | TRBJ1-4 | TRBD1 | NA | 14 | TRBV18
TGTGCCAGCAGCGTAGGAACTAGCGGGAGGCGCAACGAGCAGTACTTC | CASSVGTSGRRNEQYF | TRBJ2-7 | TRBD2 | NA | 16 | TRBV9
TGCGCCAGCCGAACTAAGGACTATGGCTACACCTTC | CASRTKDYGYTF | TRBJ1-2 | NA | NA | 12 | TRBV5-1
TGCAGCGTTCGAGACAGGGGGCGTGAAAACATTCAGTACTTC | CSVRDRGRENIQYF | TRBJ2-4 | TRBD1 | NA | 14 | TRBV29-1
TGTGCCAGCAGTGGGCCCCGTACTGGAAACACCATATATTTT | CASSGPRTGNTIYF | TRBJ1-3 | NA | NA | 14 | TRBV28
TGTGCCAGCAGCTTCATGGGAGGGCCCACAGATACGCAGTATTTT | CASSFMGGPTDTQYF | TRBJ2-3 | TRBD2 | NA | 15 | TRBV11-2
TGCGCCAGCAGCCCCATTGATGAGGGCGCTTGGACCGGGGAGCTGTTTTTT | CASSPIDEGAWTGELFF | TRBJ2-2 | NA | few | 17 | TRBV5-1
TGTGCCAGCAGCTTAGCCCGAGGGAGAGAGCAGTACTTC | CASSLARGREQYF | TRBJ2-7 | NA | NA | 13 | TRBV7-6
TGTGCCAGCTCACTACTATCTCCCGGGACTAGCGGGAACACCGGGGAGCTGTTTTTT | CASSLLSPGTSGNTGELFF | TRBJ2-2 | TRBD2 | once | 19 | TRBV18
TGTGCCAGCAGCCCGAGGACAGGGCATAATTACGAGCAGTACTTC | CASSPRTGHNYEQYF | TRBJ2-7 | TRBD1 | NA | 15 | TRBV11-2
TGTGCCAGCAGCCCCGACCGGACAGGGGGGAACACTGAAGCTTTCTTT | CASSPDRTGGNTEAFF | TRBJ1-1 | TRBD1 | NA | 16 | TRBV9
TGTGCTAGTGGGGGCGCGGGAGCCCCCGGGGAGCTGTTTTTT | CASGGAGAPGELFF | TRBJ2-2 | TRBD2 | NA | 14 | TRBV12-5
TGCGCCAGCAGCTTCGGGGAATCCTACAATGAGCAGTTCTTC | CASSFGESYNEQFF | TRBJ2-1 | NA | NA | 14 | TRBV5-1
TGTGCCAGTAGTACTAGCTCGTGGAACACTGAAGCTTTCTTT | CASSTSSWNTEAFF | TRBJ1-1 | NA | NA | 14 | TRBV19
TGTGCCAGCAGCCCGGGACTAGCGGGAGAGTACACCTACAATGAGCAGTTCTTC | CASSPGLAGEYTYNEQFF | TRBJ2-1 | TRBD2 | NA | 18 | TRBV7-2
TGTGCCAGCGCGGGACAGGGGGACGTTGAAAAACTGTTTTTT | CASAGQGDVEKLFF | TRBJ1-4 | TRBD1 | few | 14 | TRBV27
TGTGCCAGCAGTTGGTTCCCCGGGGGGCCAAGCACAGATACGCAGTATTTT | CASSWFPGGPSTDTQYF | TRBJ2-3 | NA | NA | 17 | TRBV27
TGTGCCAGCAGTCTCCGAGTATCTAGCACAGATACGCAGTATTTT | CASSLRVSSTDTQYF | TRBJ2-3 | NA | NA | 15 | TRBV2
TGTGCCAGCAGTAACCTGGGGGGGCCCGGCACAGATACGCAGTATTTT | CASSNLGGPGTDTQYF | TRBJ2-3 | NA | NA | 16 | TRBV6-6
TGTGCCACCAGCAGAGAGTCAGGGGGCTACGAGCAGTACTTC | CATSRESGGYEQYF | TRBJ2-7 | TRBD1 | NA | 14 | TRBV15
TGCAGCGTTGAAGGCCACCAAGAACGGACTGAAGCTTTCTTT | CSVEGHQERTEAFF | TRBJ1-1 | NA | NA | 14 | TRBV29-1
TGCAGCGTTGTGACAACCTACGAGCAGTACTTC | CSVVTTYEQYF | TRBJ2-7 | NA | NA | 11 | TRBV29-1
TGTGCCAGCAGCCAACTAGAGACCCAGTACTTC | CASSQLETQYF | TRBJ2-5 | NA | few | 11 | TRBV7-9
TGCACCAGCAGCCATACTAGCGGGGGCAGAGGAGAGACCCAGTACTTC | CTSSHTSGGRGETQYF | TRBJ2-5 | NA | NA | 16 | TRBV1
TGTGCCAGCAGCTCACAGTACGAGCAGTACTTC | CASSSQYEQYF | TRBJ2-7 | NA | few | 11 | TRBV5-6
TGTGCCACCAGCAGAGATGACAGGGGGCTCGGGGCCCTCCACTTT | CATSRDDRGLGALHF | TRBJ1-6 | TRBD1 | few | 15 | TRBV15
TGTGCCAGCAGCCCGCGTACCCTATCCTACGAGCAGTACTTC | CASSPRTLSYEQYF | TRBJ2-7 | NA | NA | 14 | TRBV7-2
TGTGCCAGTAGTCCACCGCGGGGGGCTAGCCGTGAAGCTTTCTTT | CASSPPRGASREAFF | TRBJ1-1 | NA | NA | 15 | TRBV19
TGTGCCAGCTCACCAGTGGGGGGACTGATGGATACGCAGTATTTT | CASSPVGGLMDTQYF | TRBJ2-3 | NA | NA | 15 | TRBV18
TGTGCCAGCAGTGCACGGGGGGCCTACAATGAGCAGTTCTTC | CASSARGAYNEQFF | TRBJ2-1 | TRBD2 | NA | 14 | TRBV2
TGTGCCAGCAGCATAACTAGCTCAGATACGCAGTATTTT | CASSITSSDTQYF | TRBJ2-3 | NA | many | 13 | TRBV6-5
TGTGCCAGCAGCCTGAGCGGGGTGGACACCGGGGAGCTGTTTTTT | CASSLSGVDTGELFF | TRBJ2-2 | TRBD2 | few | 15 | TRBV7-2
TGTGCCAGCAGGATGACAGGGGCCGGTCAGCCCCAGCATTTT | CASRMTGAGQPQHF | TRBJ1-5 | TRBD1 | NA | 14 | TRBV6-1
TGTGCCAGCACCGGGACAGATAGCAATCAGCCCCAGCATTTT | CASTGTDSNQPQHF | TRBJ1-5 | TRBD1 | once | 14 | TRBV10-3